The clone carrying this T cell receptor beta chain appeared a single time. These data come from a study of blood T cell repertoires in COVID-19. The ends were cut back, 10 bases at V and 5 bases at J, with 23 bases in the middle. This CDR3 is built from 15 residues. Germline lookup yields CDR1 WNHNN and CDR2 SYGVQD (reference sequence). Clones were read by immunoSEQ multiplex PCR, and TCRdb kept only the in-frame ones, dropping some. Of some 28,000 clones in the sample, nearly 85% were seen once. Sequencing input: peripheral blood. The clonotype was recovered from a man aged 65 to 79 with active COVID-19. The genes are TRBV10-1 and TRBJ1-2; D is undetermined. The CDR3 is CAIPERVWSIYGYTF. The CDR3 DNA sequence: TGCGCCATACCGGAGAGGGTCTGGAGTATATATGGCTACACCTTC.